The 32 T cell receptor beta chains reported below all come from one sample, sequenced in a study of control samples from healthy donors and cancer patients. Repertoires were generated with immunoSEQ multiplex PCR, while TCRdb's copy carries only in-frame clones and drops some. In the table there are about 130,000 clones, 85% to 95% of which are singletons. Material: PBMCs. All receptors derive from a man older than 75 with head and neck cancer.

V is TRBV2 and J is TRBJ2-5; D may correspond to TRBD1 or TRBD2 (5 bases each). The CDR3 loop spans 13 amino acids. Germline-derived CDR1 and CDR2 are SNHLY and FYNNEI. The germline V and J ends were trimmed by 5 bases and 6 bases, with 13 bases remaining between them. The CDR3 loop is CASSYGPGQTQYF. Here the CDR3 DNA reads TGTGCCAGCAGTTATGGCCCGGGGCAGACCCAGTACTTC.

The chain employs TRBV6-2 or TRBV6-3 and TRBJ2-1, with 10 nucleotides matching TRBD2. J lost 8 bases, V lost 6 bases, and 13 bases had no gene match. The CDR3 has 16 amino acids. The germline V gene encodes CDR1 MNHEY and CDR2 SVGEGT. Here the CDR3 reads CASSAAALAGSDEQFF. DNA for the CDR3: TGTGCCAGCAGCGCAGCGGCACTAGCGGGATCGGATGAGCAGTTCTTC.

The V call is TRBV9, the J call TRBJ1-6; TRBD1 agrees at 9 bases. The CDR3 is 14 residues long. Trimming removed 3 bases from V and 8 bases from J; junction bases left unmatched: 3. CDR1 is SGDLS, CDR2 YYNGEE, per germline. For the CDR3, the DNA is TGTGCCAGCAGCGGCCGGGACAGGGATTCACCCCTCCACTTT. It encodes CASSGRDRDSPLHF.

This chain links TRBV29-1 with TRBJ1-2; D call uncertain. Germline loops: CDR1 SQVTM, CDR2 ANQGSEA. Trimming left V 6 bases short and J 3 bases short, with 8 bases between. The CDR3 has 11 residues. The CDR3 region is CSVVIDYGYTF. Here the CDR3 DNA reads TGCAGCGTCGTGATTGACTATGGCTACACCTTC.

This sequence joins TRBV5-1 and TRBJ2-7, with 13 bases lining up with TRBD2. The ends lost 6 bases at V and 4 bases at J; junction bases unmatched: 7. This CDR3 is built from 15 residues. CDR1 is SGHRS, CDR2 YFSETQ, per germline. The CDR3 here is CASTLGTSGTYEQYF. CDR3 in DNA: TGCGCCAGCACTCTCGGGACTAGCGGGACGTACGAGCAGTACTTC.

A single count supports this clone. CDR3 protein: CASSPDYMDYGYTF. The CDR3 region has the DNA TGTGCCAGCAGCCCAGACTATATGGACTATGGCTACACCTTC. The chain links TRBV3-1 (or the pseudogene TRBV3-2) to TRBJ1-2; D unclear. V lost 4 bases, J lost 3 bases, and 12 bases lay in between. Per the germline V gene, CDR1 is LGHDT and CDR2 is YNNKEL (reference sequence). This CDR3 region has 14 residues.

The rearrangement uses TRBV10-3 and TRBJ1-5, with 8 positions matching TRBD1. After removal of 7 bases from V and 7 bases from J, the junction contained 12 bases not matched to a gene. CDR3 length: 15 residues. Germline V gene lookup returns CDR1 ENHRY and CDR2 SYGVKD. The CDR3 region has the DNA TGTGCCATCAACAACCAGGGGGCCGGAGAACAGCCCCAGCATTTT. As protein: CAINNQGAGEQPQHF.

CDR3 loop: CASPRDTENTEAFF. In nucleotides, the CDR3 is TGTGCCAGCCCCCGGGATACTGAAAACACTGAAGCTTTCTTT. The chain joins TRBV21-1 to TRBJ1-1. TRBV21-1 is labeled a pseudogene. CDR3 length: 14 residues.

This sequence joins TRBV3-1 (or the pseudogene TRBV3-2) and TRBJ2-5, with 9 bases that match TRBD2. V was pared by 4 bases and J by 4 bases, with 4 bases of the junction left unmatched. The CDR3 length is 14 residues. Germline CDR1 is LGHDT and CDR2 is YNNKEL (reference sequence). The CDR3: CASSRVSGRETQYF. The CDR3 nucleotides are TGTGCCAGCAGCCGAGTTAGCGGGAGAGAGACCCAGTACTTC.

The chain combines TRBV6-5 with TRBJ1-3; D is unresolved. Trimming took off 6 bases at V and 2 bases at J, with 14 bases between the two ends. CDR1 is MNHEY and CDR2 is SVGAGI in the germline V gene. This CDR3 is built from 15 residues. CDR3 nucleotides: TGTGCCAGCAGATCACCTGGCGGGACTGGAAACACCATATATTTT. The encoded protein is CASRSPGGTGNTIYF.

CDR3 sequence: CAISGGLAGNTDEQYF. The CDR3 bases are TGTGCCATCAGTGGCGGACTAGCGGGAAACACGGACGAGCAGTACTTC. This chain joins TRBV10-3 and TRBJ2-7, with 12 bases fitting TRBD2. Per germline, CDR1 ENHRY and CDR2 SYGVKD. V lost 4 bases to trimming and J lost 5 bases; unmatched junction nucleotides: 9. The CDR3 is 16 amino acids.

V gene TRBV2 combines with J gene TRBJ2-7, with unresolved D. Trimming took off 2 bases at V and 7 bases at J, with 12 bases between the two ends. CDR1 and CDR2 from the germline V gene are SNHLY and FYNNEI. The CDR3 loop spans 13 amino acids. CDR3 sequence reads: CASSELLSREQYF. CDR3 nucleotides: TGTGCCAGCAGTGAACTACTATCACGGGAGCAGTACTTC.

The rearrangement uses TRBV7-2 and TRBJ2-7, with a possible D match to TRBD1 (6 bases). V lost 5 bases to trimming and J lost 6 bases, with 20 bases between them. The CDR3 covers 15 residues. The germline CDR1 and CDR2 sequences are SGHTA and FQGNSA. The CDR3 nucleotides read TGTGCCAGCAGCCTCAGGGCAGGGGAATATGGCGAGCAGTACTTC. It yields the protein CASSLRAGEYGEQYF. Together with reference TRBV7-2 and TRBJ2-7, the CDR3 gives the full variable domain: GAGVSQSPSNKVTEKGKDVELRCDPISGHTALYWYRQSLGQGLEFLIYFQGNSAPDKSGLPSDRFSAERTGGSVSTLTIQRTQQEDSAVYLCASSLRAGEYGEQYFGPGTRLTVT.

V usage is TRBV19 and J usage is TRBJ1-4; possibly TRBD1 for D (5 bases). V dropped 6 bases and J dropped 4 bases, with 12 bases sitting between them. The CDR3 extends over 14 amino acids. The germline V gene has CDR1 LNHDA and CDR2 SQIVND (reference sequence). Here the CDR3 DNA reads TGTGCCAGTAGGAGCCAGGGCTATAATGAAAAACTGTTTTTT. Amino acid sequence: CASRSQGYNEKLFF. Looking up the rest from reference TRBV19 and TRBJ1-4 gives the full variable domain: DGGITQSPKYLFRKEGQNVTLSCEQNLNHDAMYWYRQDPGQGLRLIYYSQIVNDFQKGDIAEGYSVSREKKESFPLTVTSAQKNPTAFYLCASRSQGYNEKLFFGSGTQLSVL.

This clone was seen only a few times. The chain joins TRBV5-1 to TRBJ1-2; 8 bases match TRBD1. J gave up 0 bases and V 3 bases, and 10 bases lay outside the gene matches. The CDR3 sequence is 17 residues long. Germline CDR1 and CDR2: SGHRS and YFSETQ. The CDR3 loop is CASSSLDRGPSNYGYTF. In DNA, the CDR3 is TGCGCCAGCAGCTCCTTAGACAGGGGCCCCTCTAACTATGGCTACACCTTC.

The chain joins TRBV2 to TRBJ2-2, with 11 bases aligning to TRBD2. The length of the CDR3 is 15 residues. Per the germline V gene, CDR1 is SNHLY and CDR2 is FYNNEI. J was trimmed by 4 bases and V by 7 bases; bases with no gene match: 5. The CDR3: CASKGTSGATGELFF. In nucleotides, the CDR3 is TGTGCCAGCAAAGGGACTAGCGGCGCCACCGGGGAGCTGTTTTTT.

This chain links TRBV5-4 with TRBJ1-6; 10 bases fit TRBD1. Looked up from germline, CDR1 is SGHNT and CDR2 is YYREEE (reference sequence). The CDR3 runs to 17 residues. Trimming took 1 base from V and 8 from J; bases not matched to a gene: 9. CDR3 loop: CASSLPKTGGFDSPLHF. As DNA, the CDR3 is TGTGCCAGCAGCTTGCCGAAGACAGGGGGCTTTGATTCACCCCTCCACTTT.

This chain connects TRBV5-1 to TRBJ2-7; TRBD1 agrees at 10 bases. V was clipped by 3 bases and J by 2 bases; unmatched bases: 5. CDR1 and CDR2 (germline): SGHRS, YFSETQ. CDR3 size: 15 residues. The CDR3 nucleotides read TGCGCCAGCAGCTCCACCGGGACAGGGGCCTACGAGCAGTACTTC. As protein: CASSSTGTGAYEQYF. The whole variable domain, filled in from reference TRBV5-1 and TRBJ2-7, reads KAGVTQTPRYLIKTRGQQVTLSCSPISGHRSVSWYQQTPGQGLQFLFEYFSETQRNKGNFPGRFSGRQFSNSRSEMNVSTLELGDSALYLCASSSTGTGAYEQYFGPGTRLTVT.

The chain employs TRBV7-8 and TRBJ2-2; 10 nucleotides agree with TRBD2. CDR3 length: 20 residues. In germline, CDR1 is SGHVS, CDR2 FQNEAQ. J gave up 7 bases and V 6 bases, and 23 bases lay outside the gene matches. CDR3 amino acids: CASRQSPDSRLAGLVGELFF. CDR3 bases: TGTGCCAGCAGACAAAGCCCGGATAGCCGACTAGCGGGTCTTGTCGGGGAGCTGTTTTTT. Together with reference TRBV7-8 and TRBJ2-2, the CDR3 gives the full variable domain: GAGVSQSPRYKVAKRGQDVALRCDPISGHVSLFWYQQALGQGPEFLTYFQNEAQLDKSGLPSDRFFAERPEGSVSTLKIQRTQQEDSAVYLCASRQSPDSRLAGLVGELFFGEGSRLTVL.

The chain carries TRBV24-1 and TRBJ2-1; D uncertain. Germline loops: CDR1 KGHDR, CDR2 SFDVKD. The CDR3 is made up of 14 amino acids. V was trimmed by 1 base and J by 9 bases, leaving 12 bases between them. CDR3 residues: CATSDFNSRGEQFF. The CDR3 bases are TGTGCCACCAGTGATTTTAATAGTCGAGGTGAGCAGTTCTTC.

The genes are TRBV5-6 and TRBJ2-7, with unresolved D. Trimming took 2 bases from V and 6 from J, leaving 15 bases between them. Germline values: CDR1 SGHDT, CDR2 YYEEEE. The CDR3 contains 14 residues. CDR3 DNA: TGTGCCAGCAGCTTCCGGTCTCACTTCGCCGAGCAGTACTTC. Protein product: CASSFRSHFAEQYF.

V and J are TRBV5-1 and TRBJ2-5; TRBD2 agrees at 9 bases. The CDR3 totals 16 residues. The germline V gene has CDR1 SGHRS and CDR2 YFSETQ. Trimming took 6 bases from V and 3 from J; bases not matched to a gene: 12. CDR3 coding DNA: TGCGCCAGCACTTCAGGGGCTAGCGGGATTAAAGAGACCCAGTACTTC. Translation: CASTSGASGIKETQYF.

J is TRBJ2-2 and V is TRBV29-1, with 12 bases aligning to TRBD2. This CDR3 comprises 15 residues. The germline V gene has CDR1 SQVTM and CDR2 ANQGSEA. After removal of 3 bases from V and 4 bases from J, the junction contained 3 bases not matched to a gene. The CDR3 protein is CSVETSGRGTGELFF. For the CDR3, the DNA is TGCAGCGTTGAGACTAGCGGGAGAGGCACCGGGGAGCTGTTTTTT.

Note on this clone: This sample includes further DNA sequences coding for the same CDR3. The chain employs TRBV5-8 and TRBJ1-2; maybe TRBD1 (5 bases). Trimming took 0 bases from V and 4 from J, leaving 10 bases between them. Germline V gene lookup returns CDR1 SGHTS and CDR2 YDEGEE. The CDR3 loop spans 14 amino acids. This CDR3 is CASSLAGGGYGYTF. CDR3 coding DNA: TGTGCCAGCAGCTTGGCCGGGGGGGGCTATGGCTACACCTTC.

This chain uses TRBV6-2 or TRBV6-3 with TRBJ2-7; TRBD2 might be the D (6 bases). CDR1 is MNHEY and CDR2 is SVGEGT in the germline V gene. V lost 0 bases, J lost 0 bases, and 9 bases lay in between. The CDR3 totals 15 residues. The CDR3 spells CASSYSLASSYEQYF. Here the CDR3 DNA reads TGTGCCAGCAGTTACTCGCTAGCGAGCTCCTACGAGCAGTACTTC.

Concerning this clone: Different DNA sequences within this sample yield the same CDR3. The chain combines TRBV19 with TRBJ1-5, with 8 bases fitting TRBD1. Germline CDR1 is LNHDA and CDR2 is SQIVND (reference sequence). The CDR3 sequence is 14 residues long. V was clipped by 4 bases and J by 3 bases; unmatched bases: 2. The CDR3 DNA is TGTGCCAGTAGTACGACAGGGGACAATCAGCCCCAGCATTTT. Its translation: CASSTTGDNQPQHF.

The chain recombines TRBV5-1 with TRBJ1-4; no definite D call. This CDR3 is built from 13 residues. CDR1 and CDR2 (germline): SGHRS, YFSETQ. Trimming took 4 bases from V and 4 from J, leaving 8 bases between them. CDR3 sequence reads: CASSGDGNEKLFF. CDR3 DNA: TGCGCCAGCAGCGGCGACGGTAATGAAAAACTGTTTTTT.

The V and J genes are TRBV7-2 and TRBJ2-4; 7 positions match TRBD1. The CDR3 consists of 16 residues. Germline CDR1 and CDR2: SGHTA and FQGNSA. The ends lost 5 bases at V and 0 bases at J; junction bases unmatched: 7. The CDR3 sequence: CASSKGDRLAKNIQYF. The CDR3 nucleotides are TGTGCCAGCAGCAAAGGGGACAGATTAGCCAAAAACATTCAGTACTTC.

The rearrangement joins TRBV6-1 to TRBJ2-3, with TRBD1 as a possible D gene (6 bases). V was trimmed by 3 bases and J by 2 bases, leaving 12 bases between them. The CDR3 is 15 residues long. The germline CDR1 and CDR2 sequences are MNHNS and SASEGT. CDR3 sequence: CASSESGQFTDTQYF. The CDR3 region has the DNA TGTGCCAGCAGTGAGTCCGGACAGTTCACAGATACGCAGTATTTT.

The CDR3, as DNA: TGTGCCAGCAGCCGGACAGGCCTGACCTACGAGCAGTACTTC. It is translated as CASSRTGLTYEQYF. The V gene is TRBV9, the J gene TRBJ2-7; 7 bases match TRBD1. After removal of 4 bases from V and 2 bases from J, the junction contained 6 bases not matched to a gene. CDR3 length: 14 amino acids. Germline CDR1 and CDR2: SGDLS and YYNGEE. Full variable domain (outside the CDR3, taken from reference TRBV9 and TRBJ2-7): DSGVTQTPKHLITATGQRVTLRCSPRSGDLSVYWYQQSLDQGLQFLIQYYNGEERAKGNILERFSAQQFPDLHSELNLSSLELGDSALYFCASSRTGLTYEQYFGPGTRLTVT.

This chain uses TRBV5-1 with TRBJ2-2; D remains ambiguous. V was trimmed by 0 bases and J by 1 base, leaving 7 bases between them. The CDR3 length is 15 residues. Germline CDR1 SGHRS, CDR2 YFSETQ. The CDR3 loop reads CASSLGAVNTGELFF. As DNA, the CDR3 is TGCGCCAGCAGCTTGGGTGCAGTGAACACCGGGGAGCTGTTTTTT.

The V and J genes are TRBV18 and TRBJ2-7; 14 positions match TRBD2. The CDR3 covers 16 residues. Germline V lookup: CDR1 KGHSH, CDR2 LQKENI. With V trimmed by 5 bases and J by 1 base, 4 bases remained unmatched. The CDR3 DNA sequence: TGTGCCAGCTCATCGGGACTAGCGGGGGTTTCCTACGAGCAGTACTTC. It is translated as CASSSGLAGVSYEQYF.